The 5 T cell receptor beta chains given below trace back to one sample, sequenced in a study of Ad26.COV2.S vaccination and SARS-CoV-2 variants. The treatment here: around 19 received Ad26.COV2.S at low or high dose, single or two shots; 5 received placebo; per-sample allocation not given. Material that was analyzed had been drawn on day 63 after the first vaccine or placebo injection. Profiled with immunoSEQ multiplex PCR; TCRdb holds only in-frame clones, not every one. The sample has some 480,000 clones, around 90% seen once; the top ten hold about 13%. The specimen was peripheral blood, collected in a trial of Ad26.COV2.S vaccine versus placebo. Receptors were obtained from a person aged 18-60 years who received the Ad26.COV2.S COVID-19 vaccine or a placebo.

The chain carries TRBV9 and TRBJ1-4, with D tentatively TRBD1 (6 bases). The V and J ends lost 0 bases and 7 bases respectively, with 16 bases between them. This CDR3 contains 16 residues. The germline V gene encodes CDR1 SGDLS and CDR2 YYNGEE. The CDR3, as DNA: TGTGCCAGCAGCGTAGGGGCACAGGGCGGACGTGAAAAACTGTTTTTT. It translates to CASSVGAQGGREKLFF. The variable domain in full, with the rest retrieved from reference TRBV9 and TRBJ1-4, is DSGVTQTPKHLITATGQRVTLRCSPRSGDLSVYWYQQSLDQGLQFLIQYYNGEERAKGNILERFSAQQFPDLHSELNLSSLELGDSALYFCASSVGAQGGREKLFFGSGTQLSVL.

The J gene is TRBJ2-7, the V gene TRBV15; D is perhaps TRBD1 or TRBD2 (5 bases each). The CDR3 loop spans 16 amino acids. Germline assignment: CDR1 LNHNV and CDR2 YYDKDF (reference sequence). Trimming stripped 1 base from V and 0 bases from J, with 13 bases between. The CDR3 sequence is CATSRGGILGSYEQYF. CDR3 in DNA: TGTGCCACCAGCAGAGGGGGGATTCTGGGCTCCTACGAGCAGTACTTC.

The V and J genes are TRBV6-5 and TRBJ1-2; possibly TRBD1 for D (5 bases). Germline assignment: CDR1 MNHEY and CDR2 SVGAGI. The CDR3 sequence is 14 residues long. Deletions cut 7 bases from V and 2 bases from J, with 14 bases between. The DNA of the CDR3 is TGTGCCAGCATCAGGGCGGGCAAAAACTATGGCTACACCTTC. Its protein is CASIRAGKNYGYTF.

This chain links TRBV5-4 with TRBJ2-1, with 13 nucleotides matching TRBD2. J lost 9 bases, V lost 4 bases, and 13 bases had no gene match. The CDR3 is made up of 17 amino acids. Germline CDR1 is SGHNT and CDR2 is YYREEE (reference sequence). CDR3 amino acids: CASSPQSPGLAGSEQFF. For the CDR3, the DNA is TGTGCCAGCAGCCCCCAAAGCCCGGGACTAGCGGGATCTGAGCAGTTCTTC.

The chain is built from TRBV6-5 and TRBJ2-7, with TRBD1 matching over 11 bases. Germline V gives CDR1 MNHEY, CDR2 SVGAGI. The CDR3 length is 14 residues. V shed 8 bases and J 6 bases; nucleotides not matched to a gene: 9. CDR3 sequence (DNA): TGTGCCAGCTCCAGGACAGGGGGCCCGTTCGAGCAGTACTTC. It yields the protein CASSRTGGPFEQYF.